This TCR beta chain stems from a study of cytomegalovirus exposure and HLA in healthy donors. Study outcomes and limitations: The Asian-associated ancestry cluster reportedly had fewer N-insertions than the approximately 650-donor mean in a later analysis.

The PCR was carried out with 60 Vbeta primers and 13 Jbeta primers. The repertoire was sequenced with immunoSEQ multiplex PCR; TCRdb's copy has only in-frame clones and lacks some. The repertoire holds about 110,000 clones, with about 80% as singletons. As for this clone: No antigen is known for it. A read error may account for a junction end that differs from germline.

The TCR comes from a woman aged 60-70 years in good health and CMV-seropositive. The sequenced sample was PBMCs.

The CDR3 region is CSSSLRDRGSNEQFF. CDR3 coding DNA: TGTTCCAGCAGCCTCCGGGACAGGGGATCGAATGAGCAGTTCTTC. V is TRBV7-9 and J is TRBJ2-1; TRBD1 agrees at 10 bases. The CDR3 has 15 residues. The germline CDR1 and CDR2 sequences are SEHNR and FQNEAQ (reference sequence).